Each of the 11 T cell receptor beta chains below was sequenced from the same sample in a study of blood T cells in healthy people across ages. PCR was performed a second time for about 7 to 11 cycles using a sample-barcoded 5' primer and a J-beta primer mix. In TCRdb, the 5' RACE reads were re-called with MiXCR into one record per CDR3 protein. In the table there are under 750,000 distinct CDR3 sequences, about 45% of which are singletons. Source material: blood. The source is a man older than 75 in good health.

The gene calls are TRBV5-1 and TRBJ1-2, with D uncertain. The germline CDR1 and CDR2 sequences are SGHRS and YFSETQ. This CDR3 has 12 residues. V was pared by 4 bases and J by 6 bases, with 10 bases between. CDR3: CASSPELNGYTF. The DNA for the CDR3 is TGCGCCAGCAGCCCCGAGCTTAATGGCTACACCTTC.

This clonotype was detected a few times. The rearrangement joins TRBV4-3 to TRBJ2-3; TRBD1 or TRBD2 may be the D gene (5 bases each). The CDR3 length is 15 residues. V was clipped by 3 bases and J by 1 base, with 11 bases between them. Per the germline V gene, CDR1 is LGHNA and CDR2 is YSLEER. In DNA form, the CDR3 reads TGCGCCAGCAGCCATCCGGGACGCGGCACAGATACGCAGTATTTT. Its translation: CASSHPGRGTDTQYF.

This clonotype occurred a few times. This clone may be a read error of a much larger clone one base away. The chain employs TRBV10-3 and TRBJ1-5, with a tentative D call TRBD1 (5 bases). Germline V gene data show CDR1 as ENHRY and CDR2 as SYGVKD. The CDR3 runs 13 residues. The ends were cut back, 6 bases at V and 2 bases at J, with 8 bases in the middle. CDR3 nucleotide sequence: TGTGCCATCAGGGACACAGGCAATCAGCCCCAGCATTTT. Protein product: CAIRDTGNQPQHF.

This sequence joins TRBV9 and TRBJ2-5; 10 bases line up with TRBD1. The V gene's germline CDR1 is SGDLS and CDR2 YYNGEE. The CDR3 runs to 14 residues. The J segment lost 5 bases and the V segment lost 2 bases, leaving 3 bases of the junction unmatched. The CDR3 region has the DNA TGTGCCAGCAGCGTTGACAGGGGGCACGAGACCCAGTACTTC. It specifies CASSVDRGHETQYF.

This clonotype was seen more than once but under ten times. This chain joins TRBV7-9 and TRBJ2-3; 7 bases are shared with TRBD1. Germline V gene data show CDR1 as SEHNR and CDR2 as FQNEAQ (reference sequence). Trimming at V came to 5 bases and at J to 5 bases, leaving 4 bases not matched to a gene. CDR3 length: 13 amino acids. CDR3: CASSPTGRDTQYF. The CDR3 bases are TGTGCCAGCAGCCCGACAGGGCGAGATACGCAGTATTTT.

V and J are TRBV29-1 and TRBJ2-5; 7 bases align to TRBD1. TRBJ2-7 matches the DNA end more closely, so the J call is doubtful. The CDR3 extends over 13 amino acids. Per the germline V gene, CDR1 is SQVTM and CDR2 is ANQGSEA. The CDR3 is CSVEGTGNYEQYF. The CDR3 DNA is TGCAGCGTTGAAGGGACAGGCAACTACGAGCAGTACTTC.

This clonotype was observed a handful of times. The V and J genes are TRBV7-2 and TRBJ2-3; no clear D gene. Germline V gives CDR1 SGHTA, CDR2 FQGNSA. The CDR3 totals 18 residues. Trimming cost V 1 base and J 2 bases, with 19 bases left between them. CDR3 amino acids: CASSLGSRGQLLTDTQYF. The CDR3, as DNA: TGTGCCAGCAGCTTAGGCAGCCGCGGCCAACTACTCACAGATACGCAGTATTTT.

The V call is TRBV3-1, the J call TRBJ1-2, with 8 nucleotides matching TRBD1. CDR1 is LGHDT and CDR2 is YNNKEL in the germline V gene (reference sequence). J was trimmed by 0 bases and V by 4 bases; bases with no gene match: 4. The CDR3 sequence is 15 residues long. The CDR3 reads CASSRQGTSNYGYTF. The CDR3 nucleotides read TGTGCCAGCAGCCGACAGGGGACATCTAACTATGGCTACACCTTC.

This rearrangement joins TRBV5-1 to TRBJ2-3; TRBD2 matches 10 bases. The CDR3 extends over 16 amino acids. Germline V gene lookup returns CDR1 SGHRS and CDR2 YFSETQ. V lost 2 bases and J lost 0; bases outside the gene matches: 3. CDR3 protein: CASSFLAGVSTDTQYF. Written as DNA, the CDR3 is TGCGCCAGCAGCTTTCTAGCGGGGGTTAGCACAGATACGCAGTATTTT.

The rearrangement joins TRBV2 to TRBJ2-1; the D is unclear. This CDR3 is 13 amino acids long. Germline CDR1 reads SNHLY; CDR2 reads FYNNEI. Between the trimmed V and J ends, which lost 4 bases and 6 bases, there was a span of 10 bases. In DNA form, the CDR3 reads TGTGCCAGCAGTGGGGGTCAGACCAATGAGCAGTTCTTC. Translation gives CASSGGQTNEQFF.

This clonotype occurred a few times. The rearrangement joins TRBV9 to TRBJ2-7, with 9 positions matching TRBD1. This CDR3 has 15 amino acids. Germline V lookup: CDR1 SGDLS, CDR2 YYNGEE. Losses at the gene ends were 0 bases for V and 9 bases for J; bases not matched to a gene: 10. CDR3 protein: CASSVGVGQGFRQYF. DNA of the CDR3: TGTGCCAGCAGCGTAGGGGTGGGACAGGGTTTTCGGCAGTACTTC. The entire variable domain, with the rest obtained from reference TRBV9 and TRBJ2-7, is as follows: DSGVTQTPKHLITATGQRVTLRCSPRSGDLSVYWYQQSLDQGLQFLIQYYNGEERAKGNILERFSAQQFPDLHSELNLSSLELGDSALYFCASSVGVGQGFRQYFGPGTRLTVT.